The 16 T cell receptor beta chains below all came from one sample that was sequenced in a study of metastatic and nonmetastatic thyroid tumors. There were no patients who had received any treatment before thyroid surgery. TCRdb re-called the PCR reads through MiXCR. This sample has approximately 38,000 clones; roughly a sixth occur once, and the top ten carry 9.9%. The sequenced sample consisted of tumor tissue. These receptors were collected from a female donor with papillary thyroid cancer or a benign thyroid nodule (not recorded which). Some clones in this sample may be carry-over from other donors' samples.

The table lists this clone with a few counts. The chain joins TRBV6-5 to TRBJ1-3; D call uncertain. This CDR3 is built from 15 residues. The germline CDR1 and CDR2 sequences are MNHEY and SVGAGI. Between the trimmed V and J ends, which lost 2 bases and 0 bases, there was a span of 8 bases. The CDR3 coding sequence is TGTGCCAGCAGTTACGGGAGGTACTCTGGAAACACCATATATTTT. Translation: CASSYGRYSGNTIYF.

The rearrangement links TRBV18 to TRBJ1-6; D uncertain. The V end lost 2 bases, the J end lost 8 bases, and 10 bases lay between the germline ends. Germline loops: CDR1 KGHSH, CDR2 LQKENI. The CDR3 loop spans 14 amino acids. The CDR3 is CASSPTGSDSPLHF. The DNA of the CDR3 is TGTGCCAGCTCACCAACGGGGAGTGATTCACCCCTCCACTTT.

This clone was seen many times. The genes are TRBV7-9 and TRBJ2-2; D unresolved. The CDR3 is 14 residues long. CDR1 and CDR2 from the germline V gene are SEHNR and FQNEAQ (reference sequence). V was shortened by 0 bases and J by 1 base, with 3 bases between the two germline ends. The CDR3 DNA sequence: TGTGCCAGCAGCTTAGCAGGGAACACCGGGGAGCTGTTTTTT. As protein: CASSLAGNTGELFF.

This clone has more than one count but fewer than ten. The chain has TRBV6-1 and TRBJ2-3; 13 bases map to TRBD2. Germline V gives CDR1 MNHNS, CDR2 SASEGT. V shed 2 bases, J shed 4 bases, and the junction held 0 bases outside the gene matches. The CDR3 has 15 residues. CDR3: CASSETSGGADTQYF. The CDR3 DNA reads TGTGCCAGCAGTGAAACTAGCGGGGGGGCAGATACGCAGTATTTT.

This clone occurred many times. The CDR3 DNA reads as TGTGCCAGCAGTTTATCCACAATCGCTGAAGCTTTCTTT. Its protein product is CASSLSTIAEAFF. The rearrangement links TRBV27 to TRBJ1-1, with no clear D. The CDR3 contains 13 residues. V shed 0 bases and J shed 6 bases, with 8 bases lying between them. CDR1 is MNHEY and CDR2 is SMNVEV in the germline V gene (reference sequence).

The table lists this clone with many counts. Distinct nucleotide sequences in the sample also encode this CDR3. The V and J genes are TRBV19 and TRBJ2-6, with no clear D. The V gene's germline CDR1 is LNHDA and CDR2 SQIVND (reference sequence). V gave up 3 bases and J gave up 0 bases, with 6 bases separating them. This CDR3 region has 15 residues. For the CDR3, the DNA is TGTGCCAGTAGTATCCGAGGCTCTGGGGCCAACGTCCTGACTTTC. Translated, it gives CASSIRGSGANVLTF. Complete variable domain (other parts from reference TRBV19 and TRBJ2-6): DGGITQSPKYLFRKEGQNVTLSCEQNLNHDAMYWYRQDPGQGLRLIYYSQIVNDFQKGDIAEGYSVSREKKESFPLTVTSAQKNPTAFYLCASSIRGSGANVLTFGAGSRLTVL.

This clone was recorded at least ten times. This chain links TRBV7-9 with TRBJ1-1; TRBD1 might be the D (5 bases). V was trimmed by 1 base and J by 2 bases, leaving 8 bases between them. The V gene's germline CDR1 is SEHNR and CDR2 FQNEAQ (reference sequence). There are 14 residues in the CDR3. The CDR3 here is CASSLGRGNTEAFF. The CDR3 DNA reads TGTGCCAGCAGCTTAGGAAGGGGTAACACTGAAGCTTTCTTT.

This clone has ten or more counts. The gene calls are TRBV11-3 and TRBJ2-1; tentatively, D is TRBD2 (6 bases). This CDR3 spans 14 amino acids. V lost 8 bases and J lost 0, with 11 bases in between. Germline-derived CDR1 and CDR2 are SGHNT and YENEEA. CDR3 residues: CASGRGSSYNEQFF. CDR3 DNA sequence: TGTGCCAGCGGGCGGGGTAGCTCCTACAATGAGCAGTTCTTC.

This clone was seen ten or more times. The chain links TRBV19 to TRBJ2-5, with a weak D call TRBD1 (5 bases). Trimming took 4 bases from V and 1 from J, leaving 13 bases between them. Per the germline V gene, CDR1 is LNHDA and CDR2 is SQIVND (reference sequence). The CDR3 contains 15 residues. CDR3 coding DNA: TGTGCCAGTAGTACTCAACCAGGGATCCAAGAGACCCAGTACTTC. Encoded protein: CASSTQPGIQETQYF.

The chain combines TRBV20-1 with TRBJ2-7, with a weak D call TRBD1 (6 bases). Trimming stripped 3 bases from V and 8 bases from J, with 14 bases between. This CDR3 region has 12 residues. From germline, CDR1 is DFQATT and CDR2 SNEGSKA (reference sequence). The CDR3 DNA sequence: TGCAGTGCTAGTCTGACAGGTGACAAGCAGTACTTC. Its translation is CSASLTGDKQYF.

This clone was counted at least ten times. At one of its ends the junction is not consistent with the germline gene, which may arise from a read error. The chain employs TRBV3-1 and TRBJ2-3; 8 nucleotides line up with TRBD1. The CDR3 loop spans 14 amino acids. Per germline, CDR1 LGHDT and CDR2 YNNKEL (reference sequence). CDR3 sequence (DNA): TGTGCCAGCAGCCAAAATGCAGGGACAGGTACGCAGTATTTT. It codes for CASSQNAGTGTQYF.

Details on this clone: This may be a read error, as it is one base from a much larger clone. The same CDR3 can be traced to other DNA sequences in this sample. This chain joins TRBV7-9 and TRBJ2-5; 8 bases line up with TRBD2. J gave up 5 bases and V 1 base, and 6 bases lay outside the gene matches. Germline CDR1 reads SEHNR; CDR2 reads FQNEAQ (reference sequence). This CDR3 has 15 residues. The DNA of the CDR3 is TGTGCCAGCAGCTTAGGTCTAGCGGGTTTCGAGACCCAGTACTTC. Protein product: CASSLGLAGFETQYF.

This clone was seen ten or more times. The chain is built from TRBV9 and TRBJ2-5, with a weak D call TRBD1 (5 bases). The CDR3 contains 14 residues. CDR1 SGDLS and CDR2 YYNGEE come from the germline V gene. Trimming stripped 0 bases from V and 5 bases from J, with 11 bases between. The CDR3 loop reads CASSVGGAGETQYF. For the CDR3, the DNA is TGTGCCAGCAGCGTAGGTGGGGCAGGGGAGACCCAGTACTTC.

This clone was found many times. The V and J genes are TRBV6-1 and TRBJ1-2; a possible D gene is TRBD1 (6 bases). CDR1 and CDR2 from the germline V gene are MNHNS and SASEGT. This CDR3 is 13 amino acids long. V lost 8 bases to trimming and J lost 8 bases, with 18 bases between them. Here the CDR3 DNA reads TGTGCCAGCGACAACAGGGAAACTATGGGCTACACCTTC. Amino acid sequence: CASDNRETMGYTF.

This clone was observed at least ten times. The V call is TRBV18, the J call TRBJ1-1; perhaps TRBD1 as D (6 bases). CDR1 is KGHSH, CDR2 LQKENI, per germline. The CDR3 contains 13 residues. The V end lost 6 bases, the J end lost 1 base, and 9 bases lay between the germline ends. The CDR3 bases are TGTGCCAGCTCGACGGGACAGAACACTGAAGCTTTCTTT. Protein product: CASSTGQNTEAFF.

This clone was seen more than once but under ten times. A read error is possible here, since a much larger clone lies one base away. This same CDR3 is encoded by further DNA sequences in the sample. V and J are TRBV24-1 and TRBJ2-2; TRBD1 agrees at 10 bases. In germline, CDR1 is KGHDR, CDR2 SFDVKD. This CDR3 spans 16 amino acids. CDR3 DNA sequence: TGTGCCACCAGTGATTTCGGGACAGGGGACACCGGTGAGCTGTTTTTT. It is translated as CATSDFGTGDTGELFF.